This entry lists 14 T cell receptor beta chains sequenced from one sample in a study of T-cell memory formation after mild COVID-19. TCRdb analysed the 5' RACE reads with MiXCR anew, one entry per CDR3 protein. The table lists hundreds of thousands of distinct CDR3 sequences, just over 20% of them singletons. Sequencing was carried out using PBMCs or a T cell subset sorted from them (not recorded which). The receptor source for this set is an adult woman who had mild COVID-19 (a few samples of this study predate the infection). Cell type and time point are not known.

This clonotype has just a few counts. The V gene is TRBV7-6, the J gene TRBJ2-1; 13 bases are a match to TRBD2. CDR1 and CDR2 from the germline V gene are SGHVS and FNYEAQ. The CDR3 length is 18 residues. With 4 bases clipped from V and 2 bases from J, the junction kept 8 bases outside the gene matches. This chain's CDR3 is CASSSQPGLAGAYNEQFF. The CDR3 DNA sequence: TGTGCCAGCAGCTCTCAGCCCGGACTAGCGGGGGCCTACAATGAGCAGTTCTTC.

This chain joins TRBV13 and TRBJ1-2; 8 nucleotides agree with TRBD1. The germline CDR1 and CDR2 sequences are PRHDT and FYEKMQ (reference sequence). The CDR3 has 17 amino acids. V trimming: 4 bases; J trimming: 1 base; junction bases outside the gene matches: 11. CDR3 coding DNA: TGTGCCAGCAGCTCTGGGACAGGACGGAAGGGTAACTATGGCTACACCTTC. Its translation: CASSSGTGRKGNYGYTF.

Here the CDR3 reads CASSPGDGTVFEGYTF. In DNA, the CDR3 is TGTGCCAGCAGCCCCGGTGACGGGACAGTTTTTGAGGGCTACACCTTC. V gene TRBV7-9 combines with J gene TRBJ1-2; 7 nucleotides align to TRBD1. CDR1 SEHNR and CDR2 FQNEAQ come from the germline V gene (reference sequence). The length of the CDR3 is 16 residues. The V gene end was trimmed by 5 bases and the J gene end by 8 bases; junction bases not matched to a gene: 17.

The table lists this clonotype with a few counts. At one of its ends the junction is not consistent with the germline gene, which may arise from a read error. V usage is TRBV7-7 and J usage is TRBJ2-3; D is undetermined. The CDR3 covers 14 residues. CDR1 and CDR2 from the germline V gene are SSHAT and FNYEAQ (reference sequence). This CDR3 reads CASSPNLRTDTQYF. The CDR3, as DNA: TGTGCTAGCAGTCCCAATTTGCGGACAGATACGCAGTATTTT.

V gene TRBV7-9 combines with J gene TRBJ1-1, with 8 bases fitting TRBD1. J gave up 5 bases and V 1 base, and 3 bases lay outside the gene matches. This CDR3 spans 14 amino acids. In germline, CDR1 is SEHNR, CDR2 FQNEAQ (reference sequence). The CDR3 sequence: CASSLVDRGTEAFF. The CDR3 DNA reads TGTGCCAGCAGCTTAGTAGACAGGGGAACTGAAGCTTTCTTT.

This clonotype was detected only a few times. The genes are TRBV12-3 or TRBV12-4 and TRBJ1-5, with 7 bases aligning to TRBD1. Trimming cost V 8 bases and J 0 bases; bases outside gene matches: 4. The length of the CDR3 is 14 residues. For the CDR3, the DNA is TGTGCCAGCGGCACAGGGGTTAGCAATCAGCCCCAGCATTTT. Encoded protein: CASGTGVSNQPQHF.

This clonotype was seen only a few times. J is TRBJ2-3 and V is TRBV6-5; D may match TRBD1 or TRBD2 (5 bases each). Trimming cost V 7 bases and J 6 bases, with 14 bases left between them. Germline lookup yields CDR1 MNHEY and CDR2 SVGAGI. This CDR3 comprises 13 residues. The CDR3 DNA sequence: TGTGCCAGCACCCCGGGGCCAGTTGATACGCAGTATTTT. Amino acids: CASTPGPVDTQYF.

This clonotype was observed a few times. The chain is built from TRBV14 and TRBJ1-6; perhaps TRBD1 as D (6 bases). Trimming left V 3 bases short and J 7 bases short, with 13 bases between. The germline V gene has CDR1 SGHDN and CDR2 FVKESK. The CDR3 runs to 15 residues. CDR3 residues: CASSHDRIGNSPLHF. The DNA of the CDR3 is TGTGCCAGCAGCCATGACAGGATTGGAAATTCACCCCTCCACTTT.

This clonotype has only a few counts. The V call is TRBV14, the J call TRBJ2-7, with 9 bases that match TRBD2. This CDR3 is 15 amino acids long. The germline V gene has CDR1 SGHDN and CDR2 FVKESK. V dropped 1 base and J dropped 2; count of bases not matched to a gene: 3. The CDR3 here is CASSQALAGPYEQYF. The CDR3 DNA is TGTGCCAGCAGCCAAGCACTAGCGGGTCCCTACGAGCAGTACTTC.

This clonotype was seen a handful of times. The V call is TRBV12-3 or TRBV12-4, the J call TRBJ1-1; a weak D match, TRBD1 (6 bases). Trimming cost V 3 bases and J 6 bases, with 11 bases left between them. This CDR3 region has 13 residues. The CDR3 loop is CASSLGQLAEAFF. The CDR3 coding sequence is TGTGCCAGCAGTTTGGGACAATTAGCTGAAGCTTTCTTT.

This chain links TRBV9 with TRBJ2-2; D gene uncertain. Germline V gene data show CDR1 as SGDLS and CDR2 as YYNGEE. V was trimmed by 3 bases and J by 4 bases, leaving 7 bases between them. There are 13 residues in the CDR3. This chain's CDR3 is CASSEGSTGELFF. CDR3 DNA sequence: TGTGCCAGCAGCGAGGGATCCACCGGGGAGCTGTTTTTT. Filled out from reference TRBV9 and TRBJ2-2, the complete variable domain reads DSGVTQTPKHLITATGQRVTLRCSPRSGDLSVYWYQQSLDQGLQFLIQYYNGEERAKGNILERFSAQQFPDLHSELNLSSLELGDSALYFCASSEGSTGELFFGEGSRLTVL.

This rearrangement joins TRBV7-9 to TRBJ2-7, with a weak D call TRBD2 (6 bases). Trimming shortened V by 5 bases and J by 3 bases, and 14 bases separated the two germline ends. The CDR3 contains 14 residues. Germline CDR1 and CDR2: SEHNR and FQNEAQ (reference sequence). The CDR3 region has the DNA TGTGCCAGCAGCCCCGGGGGAGCGGGCTACGAGCAGTACTTC. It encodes CASSPGGAGYEQYF.

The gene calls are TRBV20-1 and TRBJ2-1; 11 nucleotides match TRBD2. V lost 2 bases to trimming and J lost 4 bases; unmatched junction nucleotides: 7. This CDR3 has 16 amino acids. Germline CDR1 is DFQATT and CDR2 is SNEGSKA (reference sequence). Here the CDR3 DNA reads TGCAGTGCTAGACCAACGACTAGCGGGGTATACAATGAGCAGTTCTTC. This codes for CSARPTTSGVYNEQFF.

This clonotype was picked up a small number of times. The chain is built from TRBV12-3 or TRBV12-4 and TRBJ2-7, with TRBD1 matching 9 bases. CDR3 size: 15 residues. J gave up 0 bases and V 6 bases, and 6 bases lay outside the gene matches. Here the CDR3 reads CASSAGTGNSYEQYF. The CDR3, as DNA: TGTGCCAGCAGCGCCGGGACAGGGAACTCCTACGAGCAGTACTTC.